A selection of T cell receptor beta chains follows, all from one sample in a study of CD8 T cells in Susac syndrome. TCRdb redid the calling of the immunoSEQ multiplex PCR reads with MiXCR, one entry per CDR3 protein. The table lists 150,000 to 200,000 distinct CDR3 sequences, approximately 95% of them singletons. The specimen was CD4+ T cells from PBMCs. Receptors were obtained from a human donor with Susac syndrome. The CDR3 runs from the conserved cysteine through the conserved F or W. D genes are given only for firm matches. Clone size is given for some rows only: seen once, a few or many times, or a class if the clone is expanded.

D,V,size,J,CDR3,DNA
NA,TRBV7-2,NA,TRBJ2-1,CASSPERGSAEQFF,TGTGCCAGCAGCCCTGAAAGGGGGTCGGCTGAGCAGTTCTTC
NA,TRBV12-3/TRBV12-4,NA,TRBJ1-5,CASSLAREGIQPQHF,TGTGCCAGCAGTTTAGCGCGTGAGGGAATACAGCCCCAGCATTTT
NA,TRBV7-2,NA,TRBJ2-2,CASTLTGELFF,TGTGCCAGCACCTTGACCGGGGAGCTGTTTTTT
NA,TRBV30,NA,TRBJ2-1,CATKTGPSSYNEQFF,TGTGCCACAAAAACCGGGCCGAGCTCCTACAATGAGCAGTTCTTC
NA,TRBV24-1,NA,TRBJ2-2,CATSDPGRVGELFF,TGTGCCACCAGTGACCCCGGTCGTGTCGGGGAGCTGTTTTTT
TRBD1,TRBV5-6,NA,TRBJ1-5,CASSFRGLDQPQHF,TGTGCCAGCAGCTTCAGGGGGCTTGATCAGCCCCAGCATTTT
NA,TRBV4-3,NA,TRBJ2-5,CASSQDYWGTQYF,TGCGCCAGCAGCCAAGATTATTGGGGGACCCAGTACTTC
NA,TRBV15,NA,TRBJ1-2,CATSRERNYGYTF,TGTGCCACCAGCAGAGAGAGGAACTATGGCTACACCTTC
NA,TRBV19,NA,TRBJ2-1,CASSKGSWNEQFF,TGTGCCAGTAGCAAAGGGAGTTGGAATGAGCAGTTCTTC
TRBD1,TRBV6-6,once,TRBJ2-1,CASSPTGGQYNEQFF,TGTGCCAGCAGTCCTACAGGGGGCCAGTACAATGAGCAGTTCTTC
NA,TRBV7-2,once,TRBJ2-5,CASSTGSQETQYF,TGTGCCAGCAGCACCGGGTCGCAAGAGACCCAGTACTTC
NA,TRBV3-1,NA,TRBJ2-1,CASSQLNGGEQFF,TGTGCCAGCAGCCAACTTAACGGGGGTGAGCAGTTCTTC
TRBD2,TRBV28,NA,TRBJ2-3,CASSPAGGTQYF,TGTGCCAGCAGTCCGGCGGGGGGTACGCAGTATTTT
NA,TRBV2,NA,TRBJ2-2,CASTGGPGELFF,TGTGCCAGCACTGGGGGCCCCGGGGAGCTGTTTTTT
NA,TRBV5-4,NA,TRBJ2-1,CASSPHADRNEQFF,TGTGCCAGCAGCCCACATGCCGACCGCAATGAGCAGTTCTTC
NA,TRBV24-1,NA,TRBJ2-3,CASNQRGRGDTQYF,TGTGCCTCAAACCAACGGGGCAGGGGAGATACGCAGTATTTT
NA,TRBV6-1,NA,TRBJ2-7,CASRDVSQRGSF,TGTGCCAGCAGGGACGTGTCCCAGCGAGGGTCCTTC
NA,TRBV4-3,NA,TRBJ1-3,CASSQGWAGNTIYF,TGCGCCAGCAGCCAGGGGTGGGCTGGAAACACCATATATTTT
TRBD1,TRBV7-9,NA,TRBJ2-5,CASSSLRGTGTKTQYF,TGTGCCAGCAGCTCCCTGAGGGGGACAGGGACGAAGACCCAGTACTTC
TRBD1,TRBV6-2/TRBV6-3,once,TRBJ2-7,CASSLTRTGSYEQYF,TGTGCCAGCAGCCTAACGAGGACAGGGAGCTACGAGCAGTACTTC
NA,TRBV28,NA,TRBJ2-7,CASSPPYYEQYF,TGTGCCAGCAGTCCTCCCTACTACGAGCAGTACTTC
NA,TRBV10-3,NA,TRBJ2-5,CAISVGGTQYF,TGTGCCATCAGTGTTGGGGGGACCCAGTACTTC
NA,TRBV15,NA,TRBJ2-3,CATRWDKRSDTQYF,TGTGCTACACGATGGGACAAACGTAGTGATACGCAGTATTTT
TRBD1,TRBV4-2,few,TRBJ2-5,CASSQEGQGETQYF,TGTGCCAGCAGCCAAGAGGGACAGGGGGAGACCCAGTACTTC
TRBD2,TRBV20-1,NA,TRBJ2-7,CSAGLAGTYEQYF,TGCAGTGCGGGACTAGCGGGAACCTACGAGCAGTACTTC
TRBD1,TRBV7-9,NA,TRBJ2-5,CASSFRTGTEETQYF,TGTGCCAGCAGCTTCCGTACCGGGACAGAAGAGACCCAGTACTTC
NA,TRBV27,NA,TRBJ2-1,CASSPLGGRGTYNEQFF,TGTGCCAGCAGTCCCTTGGGGGGCAGGGGGACCTACAATGAGCAGTTCTTC
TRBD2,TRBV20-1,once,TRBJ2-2,CSAREPIRGDTGELFF,TGCAGTGCTAGAGAACCTATCCGGGGGGACACCGGGGAGCTGTTTTTT
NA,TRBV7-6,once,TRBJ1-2,CASSSLRGSGYGYTF,TGTGCCAGCAGCTCACTTAGGGGTTCAGGCTATGGCTACACCTTC
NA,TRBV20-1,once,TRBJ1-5,CSAIVTGPNQPQHF,TGCAGTGCTATAGTCACAGGCCCCAATCAGCCCCAGCATTTT
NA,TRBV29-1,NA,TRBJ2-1,CSVSREYNEQFF,TGCAGCGTTTCAAGGGAATACAATGAGCAGTTCTTC
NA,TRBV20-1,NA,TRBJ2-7,CSAASQLAYEQYF,TGCAGTGCCGCAAGTCAGTTAGCCTACGAGCAGTACTTC
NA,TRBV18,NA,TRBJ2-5,CASSFNLGSPRETQYF,TGTGCCAGCTCTTTCAACTTGGGGAGCCCCCGAGAGACCCAGTACTTC
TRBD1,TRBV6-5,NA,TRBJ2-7,CASRRQGWNEQYF,TGTGCCAGCAGGCGACAGGGTTGGAACGAGCAGTACTTC
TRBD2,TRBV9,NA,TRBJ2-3,CASSVSGVGFTDTQYF,TGTGCCAGCAGCGTTAGCGGGGTCGGCTTTACAGATACGCAGTATTTT
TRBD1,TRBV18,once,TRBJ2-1,CASSPRDRSYNEQFF,TGTGCCAGCTCACCACGGGACAGGTCCTACAATGAGCAGTTCTTC
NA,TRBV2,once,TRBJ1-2,CASSVKVGGGYTF,TGTGCCAGCAGTGTCAAGGTTGGCGGTGGCTACACCTTC
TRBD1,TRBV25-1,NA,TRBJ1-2,CASRAPGQGGGYTF,TGTGCCAGCAGGGCACCGGGACAGGGTGGTGGCTACACCTTC
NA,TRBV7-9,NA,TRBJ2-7,CASGPNEQYF,TGTGCCAGCGGTCCTAACGAGCAGTACTTC
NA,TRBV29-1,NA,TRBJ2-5,CSVEVVLRRETQYF,TGCAGCGTTGAAGTGGTCCTCAGGCGGGAGACCCAGTACTTC
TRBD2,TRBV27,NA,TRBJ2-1,CASSLSIGLADYNEQFF,TGTGCCAGCAGTTTATCGATAGGTCTAGCGGATTACAATGAGCAGTTCTTC
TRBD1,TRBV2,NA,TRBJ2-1,CASSLSQGIPYNEQFF,TGTGCCAGCAGCCTGTCACAGGGGATTCCCTACAATGAGCAGTTCTTC
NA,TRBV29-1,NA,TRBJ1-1,CSSGQNTEAFF,TGCAGCTCCGGACAAAACACTGAAGCTTTCTTT
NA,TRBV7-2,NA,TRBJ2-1,CASSSWTEYNEQFF,TGTGCCAGCAGCTCCTGGACAGAGTACAATGAGCAGTTCTTC
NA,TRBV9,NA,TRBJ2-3,CASSVETGDTQYF,TGTGCCAGCAGCGTAGAGACAGGCGATACGCAGTATTTT
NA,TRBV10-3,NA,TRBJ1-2,CAIARGDDGYTF,TGTGCCATCGCGAGGGGTGACGATGGCTACACCTTC